The entry below describes one T cell receptor (beta chain). The antigen is not known. The data originate from a study of T cell clonotyping in hematopoietic cell transplantation. V was cut by 4 bases and J by 7 bases, with 14 bases left in between. Germline V CDR1 and CDR2: SNHLY, FYNNEI. The CDR3 has 13 amino acids. Generated by immunoSEQ multiplex PCR, the TCRdb table keeps only in-frame clones and is missing some. The repertoire holds 15,000 to 20,000 clones, with about two thirds as singletons. Study results and caveats: Few recipient clonotypes overlapped donors; over 95% were de novo at given depth. Pathologically expanded recipient clonotypes increased progressively from day 30 to day 180 as diversity fell.

This sequence was found in a woman in her sixties or seventies in good health. Some clones in this sample may be carry-over from other donors' samples. The sequenced sample consisted of peripheral blood mononuclear cells. The gene calls are TRBV2 and TRBJ2-7, with D hard to call. The CDR3 here is CASSVGPNREQYF. In nucleotides, the CDR3 is TGTGCCAGCAGTGTAGGGCCAAACCGGGAGCAGTACTTC. Variable domain in full (rest from reference TRBV2 and TRBJ2-7): EPEVTQTPSHQVTQMGQEVILRCVPISNHLYFYWYRQILGQKVEFLVSFYNNEISEKSEIFDDQFSVERPDGSNFTLKIRSTKLEDSAMYFCASSVGPNREQYFGPGTRLTVT.